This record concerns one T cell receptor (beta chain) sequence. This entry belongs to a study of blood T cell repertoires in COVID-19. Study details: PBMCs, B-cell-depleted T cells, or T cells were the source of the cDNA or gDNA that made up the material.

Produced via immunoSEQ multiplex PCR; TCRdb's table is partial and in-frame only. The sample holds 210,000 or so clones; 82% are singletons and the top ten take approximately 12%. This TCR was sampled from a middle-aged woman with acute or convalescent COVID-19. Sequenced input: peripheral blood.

The chain's CDR3 is CASLRRQGDGYTF. The CDR3, as DNA: TGTGCCAGTCTGCGCAGACAGGGAGATGGCTACACCTTC. This chain connects TRBV19 to TRBJ1-2, with 7 bases lining up with TRBD1. Germline V lookup: CDR1 LNHDA, CDR2 SQIVND (reference sequence). This CDR3 has 13 residues. With 8 bases clipped from V and 6 bases from J, the junction kept 9 bases outside the gene matches.